This T cell receptor beta chain was sequenced during a study of blood T cells in healthy people across ages. Through a sample-barcoded 5' primer and a J-beta primer mix, a second PCR was run for roughly 6 to 12 cycles. TCRdb redid the calling of the 5' RACE reads with MiXCR, one entry per CDR3 protein. The table shows about 1.1 million distinct CDR3 sequences, with roughly two fifths occurring only once. A remark on this clonotype: Its specificity is unknown.

Whole-study results and caveats: Higher diversity, along with more naive CD4+ cells, distinguished long-lived donors from aged donors.

Each of the donors had approximately 10 milliliters of peripheral blood drawn into EDTA-treated Vacutainer tubes. This TCR came from a man aged 18 to 29 in good health. Sequencing was carried out using blood.

The CDR3 is CASSRGDGNNEQYF. The CDR3 DNA reads TGCGCCAGCAGCCGCGGGGACGGCAACAATGAGCAGTACTTC. The rearrangement joins TRBV5-1 to TRBJ2-7; possibly TRBD2 for D (6 bases). Deletions cut 4 bases from V and 7 bases from J, with 18 bases between. The germline CDR1 and CDR2 sequences are SGHRS and YFSETQ. The CDR3 is 14 amino acids.